The following is a T cell receptor (beta chain) sequence with its context. This sample is part of a study of blood T cell repertoires in COVID-19. Study context: Sites across the United States, Italy and Spain contributed samples from acute and convalescent COVID-19. In each case, the material was cDNA or gDNA derived from T cells, B-cell-depleted T cells, or PBMCs.

Germline assignment: CDR1 SNHLY and CDR2 FYNNEI. The CDR3 sequence is 14 residues long. With 4 bases removed from V and 10 bases from J, the gap between germline ends came to 14 bases. Enrolled during active infection, Seattle patients were then followed longitudinally. Original handling: Reference gene primer amplification gave estimated nucleated cell counts. Here immunoSEQ multiplex PCR was the method, and the copy in TCRdb shows in-frame clones only, minus some. The V and J calls and the clone size are those of that table, but D and trimming were determined from the DNA. The sample has 300,000 to 350,000 clones; roughly 88% are singletons.

This receptor was taken from a woman in her 30s with COVID-19, enrolled during active disease. The chain has TRBV2 and TRBJ1-6; perhaps TRBD1 as D (6 bases). The sample taken for sequencing was peripheral blood. CDR3 in DNA: TGTGCCAGCAGTGTCAGTGGGGGGGGCTCACCCCTCCACTTT. Protein: CASSVSGGGSPLHF.